This T cell receptor beta chain comes out of a study of OX40 agonist ivuxolimab in advanced cancers. For the study at large: Dose-escalation patients were diagnosed with hepatocellular carcinoma, melanoma, renal cell cancer or head and neck cancer.

Looked up from germline, CDR1 is SSHAT and CDR2 is FNYEAQ (reference sequence). The CDR3 extends over 14 amino acids. Profiled with immunoSEQ multiplex PCR; TCRdb holds only in-frame clones, not every one. The profile shows approximately 49,000 clones, 80% to 90% of them singletons. Study-level points and caveats: Expanded clones belonging to CD8+ T cells outnumbered, on average, those of CD4+.

About this clone: What it binds is unknown. The junction does not match germline at one end; this may be a read error.

The receptor was isolated from an adult with an advanced solid tumor such as melanoma, head and neck, liver or kidney cancer. The chain has TRBV7-7 and TRBJ2-1; D is perhaps TRBD2 (5 bases). Sequences were derived from CD4+ or CD8+ T cells sorted from blood, sampled in a trial of the OX40 agonist ivuxolimab. DNA of the CDR3: TGTGCTAGCAGCCAGGAATTCCGGGGAAATGAGCAGTTCTTC. It translates to CASSQEFRGNEQFF.